These 17 T cell receptor beta chains came from one sample sequenced in a study of molecular identifiers for immune sequencing clone quantification. TCRdb ran MiXCR on the PCR reads and lists one entry per CDR3 protein. Of about half a million distinct CDR3 sequences in the sample, around 23% are singletons; the top ten hold around 0.78%. Sequencing input: naive CD8+ T cells from blood, with Jurkat cell RNA spiked in. As for subset: FACS-sorted CD8+CD4-CCR7+CD45RA+ naive T cells. All receptors derive from a human donor in good health. Some libraries in this study had Jurkat cell RNA spiked in.

This rearrangement joins TRBV3-1 to TRBJ1-6; 9 nucleotides line up with TRBD1. The CDR3 sequence is 15 residues long. CDR1 is LGHDT and CDR2 is YNNKEL in the germline V gene (reference sequence). The V and J ends lost 3 bases and 9 bases, in that order; junction bases with no gene match: 6. This CDR3 reads CASSQTRQGVSPLHF. Written as DNA, the CDR3 is TGTGCCAGCAGCCAGACGAGACAGGGGGTTTCACCCCTCCACTTT.

This clonotype occurred many times. The chain carries TRBV6-2 or TRBV6-3 and TRBJ2-3; D uncertain. CDR1 is MNHEY, CDR2 SVGEGT, per germline. V was cut by 10 bases and J by 5 bases, with 4 bases left in between. This CDR3 has 9 residues. The CDR3 DNA reads TGTGCCAACGTAGATACGCAGTATTTT. The encoded protein is CANVDTQYF.

This clonotype was found many times. The chain links TRBV9 to TRBJ1-1; no firm D call. The CDR3 has 10 amino acids. V lost 9 bases and J lost 5, with 8 bases in between. Germline V CDR1 and CDR2: SGDLS, YYNGEE. CDR3 nucleotide sequence: TGTGCCACCCGGGAAACTGAAGCTTTCTTT. Protein: CATRETEAFF.

The genes are TRBV4-1 and TRBJ1-6; 9 bases agree with TRBD1. V gave up 2 bases and J gave up 7 bases; unmatched junction bases: 9. CDR3 length equals 17 residues. Looked up from germline, CDR1 is MGHRA and CDR2 is YSYEKL. The CDR3 spells CASSQLPGQGSNSPLHF. The DNA of the CDR3 is TGCGCCAGCAGCCAACTCCCGGGACAGGGTTCAAATTCACCCCTCCACTTT.

This clonotype was counted ten times or more. This chain joins TRBV7-9 and TRBJ2-3, with TRBD2 identical over 7 bases. Germline V gene sequence: CDR1 SEHNR, CDR2 FQNEAQ (reference sequence). CDR3 length: 16 residues. Losses at the gene ends were 5 bases for V and 0 bases for J; bases not matched to a gene: 8. The CDR3 DNA follows: TGTGCCAGCAGCCCAAGGGAGGGACCAAGCACAGATACGCAGTATTTT. This translates into CASSPREGPSTDTQYF.

As to this clonotype: A read error is possible here, since a much larger clone lies one base away. The chain combines TRBV5-1 with TRBJ2-7, with 7 bases lining up with TRBD1. Per germline, CDR1 SGHRS and CDR2 YFSETQ. The CDR3 consists of 14 residues. Written as DNA, the CDR3 is TGCGCCAGCAGCTACGACAGGGATGCCTACGAGCAGTGCTTC. It codes for CASSYDRDAYEQCF.

In DNA, the CDR3 is TGTGCCAGCAGCGTAGGTTTTGGAGGGGGAGATACGCAGTATTTT. It codes for CASSVGFGGGDTQYF. V is TRBV9 and J is TRBJ2-3; D assignment may be TRBD1 or TRBD2 (6 bases each). V was trimmed by 0 bases and J by 5 bases, leaving 13 bases between them. The germline V gene has CDR1 SGDLS and CDR2 YYNGEE. CDR3 length equals 15 residues.

This clonotype was seen ten or more times. This sequence joins TRBV7-2 and TRBJ2-3; a possible D gene is TRBD2 (6 bases). V lost 5 bases to trimming and J lost 0 bases, with 15 bases between them. Looked up from germline, CDR1 is SGHTA and CDR2 is FQGNSA. This CDR3 is built from 16 residues. CDR3 bases: TGTGCCAGCAGCCCGTTCAGGGACTCTAGCACAGATACGCAGTATTTT. This translates into CASSPFRDSSTDTQYF.

This clonotype was picked up a small number of times. The genes are TRBV15 and TRBJ2-2, with 10 bases matching TRBD2. The CDR3 runs to 16 residues. Per germline, CDR1 LNHNV and CDR2 YYDKDF (reference sequence). The junction had 3 bases not matched to a gene; V was cut back by 1 base and J by 4 bases. The CDR3 loop is CATSRGLAGVTGELFF. DNA for the CDR3: TGTGCCACCAGCAGAGGTCTAGCGGGGGTCACCGGGGAGCTGTTTTTT. The whole variable domain, filled in from reference TRBV15 and TRBJ2-2, reads DAMVIQNPRYQVTQFGKPVTLSCSQTLNHNVMYWYQQKSSQAPKLLFHYYDKDFNNEADTPDNFQSRRPNTSFCFLDIRSPGLGDTAMYLCATSRGLAGVTGELFFGEGSRLTVL.

This clonotype was recorded at least ten times. J is TRBJ1-5 and V is TRBV4-1, with 7 positions matching TRBD1. CDR1 and CDR2 (germline): MGHRA, YSYEKL. This CDR3 region has 14 residues. V lost 2 bases and J lost 4; bases outside the gene matches: 2. The CDR3 reads CASSQRDSNQPQHF. In nucleotides, the CDR3 is TGCGCCAGCAGCCAACGGGACAGTAATCAGCCCCAGCATTTT.

Of note for this clonotype: A much larger clone sits a single nucleotide away, making a read error possible. V and J are TRBV24-1 and TRBJ2-1; the match to TRBD2 covers 11 bases. V lost 7 bases to trimming and J lost 5 bases; unmatched junction nucleotides: 0. CDR3 length: 13 amino acids. CDR1 and CDR2 (germline): KGHDR, SFDVKD. The DNA of the CDR3 is TGTGCCACCAGGACTAGCGGGGACAATGAGCAGTTCTTC. This codes for CATRTSGDNEQFF.

A remark on this clonotype: This could be a read error, since a much larger clone is one nucleotide away. V gene TRBV29-1 combines with J gene TRBJ1-1; no definite D call. Trimming removed 1 base at V and 7 bases at J, with 10 bases between. This CDR3 is built from 12 residues. Germline V gene sequence: CDR1 SQVTM, CDR2 ANQGSEA. The CDR3 reads CSVEVVRIEAFF. CDR3 nucleotide sequence: TGCAGCGTTGAAGTGGTAAGAATTGAAGCTTTCTTT.

A few counts support this clonotype. The rearrangement uses TRBV7-9 and TRBJ1-4; D is unresolved. In germline, CDR1 is SEHNR, CDR2 FQNEAQ (reference sequence). Trimming stripped 6 bases from V and 7 bases from J, with 15 bases between. The CDR3 length is 14 residues. CDR3 region: CASSTPGLGEKLFF. CDR3 nucleotides: TGTGCCAGCAGTACCCCGGGATTGGGTGAAAAACTGTTTTTT.

This clonotype was picked up a small number of times. The chain carries TRBV20-1 and TRBJ1-5; no definite D call. Germline V lookup: CDR1 DFQATT, CDR2 SNEGSKA (reference sequence). V shed 6 bases and J shed 6 bases, with 15 bases lying between them. The CDR3 contains 13 residues. DNA of the CDR3: TGCAGTGCACTGGACGTCGGACTTCAGCCCCAGCATTTT. It specifies CSALDVGLQPQHF.

The chain uses TRBV5-8 and TRBJ1-2; D gene ambiguous. From germline, CDR1 is SGHTS and CDR2 YDEGEE. The CDR3 contains 10 residues. With 7 bases removed from V and 6 bases from J, the gap between germline ends came to 7 bases. The CDR3 DNA follows: TGTGCCAGCTCTCTGGATGGCTACACCTTC. Translation gives CASSLDGYTF.

This clonotype was recorded at least ten times. J is TRBJ1-5 and V is TRBV7-2; 11 nucleotides line up with TRBD1. Germline V gene data show CDR1 as SGHTA and CDR2 as FQGNSA. Trimming at V came to 5 bases and at J to 11 bases, leaving 14 bases not matched to a gene. This CDR3 spans 16 amino acids. CDR3 sequence: CASSPRSGQGAWAQHF. The DNA for the CDR3 is TGTGCCAGCAGCCCAAGATCAGGACAGGGGGCGTGGGCCCAGCATTTT.

In regard to this clonotype: A read error may explain this, as a much larger clone is one base away. The chain uses TRBV6-5 and TRBJ1-1; no clear D gene. V shed 2 bases and J shed 0 bases, with 22 bases lying between them. The germline V gene has CDR1 MNHEY and CDR2 SVGAGI. The CDR3 spans 19 residues. This chain's CDR3 is CASSYIVGGIYPLNTEAFF. The CDR3 bases are TGTGCCAGCAGTTACATTGTTGGAGGAATTTATCCCTTGAACACTGAAGCTTTCTTT.